This entry describes one T cell receptor beta chain. Antigen: not known. The data belong to a study of shared clonotypes between healthy human individuals. The overall study: Contributing individuals were a couple of females and a few males aged 18 to 49.

General observations from the study: Rarefaction exposed incomplete sorted-subset sequencing despite large depth.

CDR1 and CDR2 from the germline V gene are SGHRS and YFSETQ. The CDR3 has 17 residues. Trimming cost V 2 bases and J 0 bases, with 14 bases left between them. Per the original methods: Because ImmunoSEQ provided only junction sequences with no quality scores, the filtering differed. Clones were read by immunoSEQ multiplex PCR, and TCRdb kept only the in-frame ones, dropping some. From that table come the V and J calls and clone size; the DNA was used to work out D and trimming. Of over 2 million clones listed, 85% to 95% are singletons. The clonotype was recovered from a man aged 18 to 29 in good health. Material for sequencing was naive CD4+ T cells sorted from blood. Documented subset: CD45RA+ positively selected. This chain uses TRBV5-1 with TRBJ2-2; D is ambiguous. The CDR3: CASSFVPGTTNTGELFF. The CDR3 nucleotides are TGCGCCAGCAGCTTTGTGCCCGGAACTACGAACACCGGGGAGCTGTTTTTT.